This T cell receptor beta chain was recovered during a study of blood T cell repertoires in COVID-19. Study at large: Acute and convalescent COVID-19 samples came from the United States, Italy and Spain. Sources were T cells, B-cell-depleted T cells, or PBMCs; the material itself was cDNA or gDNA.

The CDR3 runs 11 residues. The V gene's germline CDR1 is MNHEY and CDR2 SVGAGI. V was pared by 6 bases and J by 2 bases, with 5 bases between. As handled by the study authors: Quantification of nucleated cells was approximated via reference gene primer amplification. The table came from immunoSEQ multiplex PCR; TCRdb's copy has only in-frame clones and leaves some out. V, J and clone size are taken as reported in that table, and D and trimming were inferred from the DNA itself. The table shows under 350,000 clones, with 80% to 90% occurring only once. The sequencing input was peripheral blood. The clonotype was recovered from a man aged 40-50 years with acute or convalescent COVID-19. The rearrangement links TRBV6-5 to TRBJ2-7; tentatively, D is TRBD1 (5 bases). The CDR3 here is CASSRAYEQYF. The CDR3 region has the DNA TGTGCCAGCAGCAGGGCCTACGAGCAGTACTTC.